A single T cell receptor (beta chain) is shown here with its context. Its antigen remains unidentified. The trim removed 4 bases at V and 0 bases at J, leaving 9 bases unmatched. Germline V gene data show CDR1 as SGHDT and CDR2 as YYEEEE. CDR3 length equals 18 residues. PCR involved 60 Vbeta and 13 Jbeta primers. Data came from immunoSEQ multiplex PCR; TCRdb stores just in-frame clones and leaves some out. The repertoire consists of about 150,000 clones, with approximately 82% occurring once and the leading ten covering under 7.5%. The data derive from a study of cytomegalovirus exposure and HLA in healthy donors. The study, taken as a whole, reports: Likely technical artifact: a cluster of highly shared sequence variants. The Asian-associated ancestry cluster reportedly had fewer N-insertions than the approximately 670-donor mean in a later analysis.

The V and J genes are TRBV5-6 and TRBJ2-1; 11 nucleotides line up with TRBD2. The specimen sequenced was PBMCs. The sequence was collected from a man over 45 in good health and CMV-seropositive. CDR3 amino acids: CASSLLTSGASSYNEQFF. DNA for the CDR3: TGTGCCAGCAGCCTATTGACTAGCGGGGCGAGCTCCTACAATGAGCAGTTCTTC.